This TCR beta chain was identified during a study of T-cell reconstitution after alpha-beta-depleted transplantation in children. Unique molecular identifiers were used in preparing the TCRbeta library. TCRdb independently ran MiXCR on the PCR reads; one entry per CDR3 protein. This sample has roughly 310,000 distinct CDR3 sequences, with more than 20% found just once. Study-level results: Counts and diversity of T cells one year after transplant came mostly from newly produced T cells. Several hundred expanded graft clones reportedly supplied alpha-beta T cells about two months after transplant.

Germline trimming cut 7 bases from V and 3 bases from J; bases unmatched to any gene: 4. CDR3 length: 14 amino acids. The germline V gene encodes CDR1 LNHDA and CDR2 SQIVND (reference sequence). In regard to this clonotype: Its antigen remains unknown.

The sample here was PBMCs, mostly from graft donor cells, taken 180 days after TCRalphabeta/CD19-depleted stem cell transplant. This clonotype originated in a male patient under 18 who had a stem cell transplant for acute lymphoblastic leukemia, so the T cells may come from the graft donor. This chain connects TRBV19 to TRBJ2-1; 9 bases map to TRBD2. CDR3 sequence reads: CASKKREDYNEQFF. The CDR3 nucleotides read TGTGCCAGTAAGAAGCGGGAGGACTACAATGAGCAGTTCTTC.